This passage covers 30 T cell receptor beta chains from one sample sequenced in a study of OX40 agonist ivuxolimab in advanced cancers. Assay used: immunoSEQ multiplex PCR; TCRdb lists only in-frame clones, some missing. The sample carries 60,000 to 85,000 clones, around nine tenths recorded once. Sequences were derived from CD4+ or CD8+ T cells sorted from blood, sampled in a trial of the OX40 agonist ivuxolimab. The receptor source for this set is an adult with an advanced solid tumor such as melanoma, head and neck, liver or kidney cancer.

The V gene is TRBV7-2, the J gene TRBJ2-5; D gene ambiguous. The V end was cut by 0 bases, the J end by 1 base, with 6 bases between. Per the germline V gene, CDR1 is SGHTA and CDR2 is FQGNSA. This CDR3 is 14 amino acids long. In nucleotides, the CDR3 is TGTGCCAGCAGCTTAGCCACAGCCCAAGAGACCCAGTACTTC. Translating it yields CASSLATAQETQYF.

The chain employs TRBV2 and TRBJ2-5; D might be TRBD2 (6 bases). Germline assignment: CDR1 SNHLY and CDR2 FYNNEI. The V gene lost 6 bases and the J gene lost 1 base, with 9 bases spanning the gap. The CDR3 is 13 amino acids. The CDR3 sequence: CASRRDFQETQYF. CDR3 sequence (DNA): TGTGCCAGCAGACGGGACTTCCAAGAGACCCAGTACTTC. The full variable domain, in which reference TRBV2 and TRBJ2-5 provide the parts outside the CDR3, is EPEVTQTPSHQVTQMGQEVILRCVPISNHLYFYWYRQILGQKVEFLVSFYNNEISEKSEIFDDQFSVERPDGSNFTLKIRSTKLEDSAMYFCASRRDFQETQYFGPGTRLLVL.

This clone was counted once. This chain joins TRBV5-1 and TRBJ2-1; D ambiguous. The germline gives CDR1 SGHRS, CDR2 YFSETQ. V was clipped by 0 bases and J by 1 base, with 5 bases between them. The length of the CDR3 is 14 residues. In nucleotides, the CDR3 is TGCGCCAGCAGCTTGGGGGGTTCCTACAATGAGCAGTTCTTC. Translating it yields CASSLGGSYNEQFF.

This CDR3 reads CAWSVEGRLYGYTF. The CDR3, as DNA: TGTGCCTGGAGTGTGGAGGGGCGACTCTATGGCTACACCTTC. The chain has TRBV30 and TRBJ1-2; perhaps TRBD1 as D (5 bases). V lost 0 bases, J lost 4 bases, and 12 bases lay in between. This CDR3 region has 14 residues. Per germline, CDR1 GTSNPN and CDR2 SVGIG (reference sequence). Variable domain in full (rest from reference TRBV30 and TRBJ1-2): SQTIHQWPATLVQPVGSPLSLECTVEGTSNPNLYWYRQAAGRGLQLLFYSVGIGQISSEVPQNLSASRPQDRQFILSSKKLLLSDSGFYLCAWSVEGRLYGYTFGSGTRLTVV.

This sequence joins TRBV6-1 and TRBJ2-3; tentatively, D is TRBD1 or TRBD2 (5 bases each). Germline CDR1 and CDR2: MNHNS and SASEGT. The CDR3 runs to 14 residues. Trimming took 8 bases from V and 5 from J, leaving 17 bases between them. As DNA, the CDR3 is TGTGCCAGCCGGAGTGGGACCGTGGGAGATACGCAGTATTTT. It codes for CASRSGTVGDTQYF.

This clone was observed a single time. Its ends do not fully match the called genes, so a read error is possible. DNA for the CDR3: TGTGCTAGTGGTTTGTGGGGTGGTCAAGAGGCCCAGTACTTC. Translation gives CASGLWGGQEAQYF. The V call is TRBV12-5, the J call TRBJ2-5; no definite D call. Looked up from germline, CDR1 is LGHNT and CDR2 is FRNRAP. The CDR3 totals 14 residues. Full variable domain (missing parts from reference TRBV12-5 and TRBJ2-5): DARVTQTPRHKVTEMGQEVTMRCQPILGHNTVFWYRQTMMQGLELLAYFRNRAPLDDSGMPKDRFSAEMPDATLATLKIQPSEPRDSAVYFCASGLWGGQEAQYFGPGTRLLVL.

The J gene is TRBJ1-1, the V gene TRBV6-6, with D hard to call. Per the germline V gene, CDR1 is MNHNY and CDR2 is SVGAGI (reference sequence). This CDR3 has 14 amino acids. V lost 4 bases and J 3 bases, leaving 12 bases between the germline ends. The CDR3: CASSSVSFDTEAFF. The CDR3 DNA is TGTGCCAGCAGTTCCGTGAGTTTTGACACTGAAGCTTTCTTT.

CDR3 in amino acids: CATSRDTGTAGTQYF. In DNA form, the CDR3 reads TGTGCCACCAGCAGAGATACCGGGACGGCAGGCACCCAGTACTTC. The chain recombines TRBV15 with TRBJ2-5; D tentatively reads TRBD1 or TRBD2 (5 bases each). Germline CDR1 LNHNV, CDR2 YYDKDF (reference sequence). This CDR3 has 15 residues. With 0 bases removed from V and 8 bases from J, the gap between germline ends came to 16 bases. Filled out from reference TRBV15 and TRBJ2-5, the complete variable domain reads DAMVIQNPRYQVTQFGKPVTLSCSQTLNHNVMYWYQQKSSQAPKLLFHYYDKDFNNEADTPDNFQSRRPNTSFCFLDIRSPGLGDTAMYLCATSRDTGTAGTQYFGPGTRLLVL.

The chain recombines TRBV7-2 with TRBJ2-5; 7 nucleotides agree with TRBD2. This CDR3 has 13 residues. CDR1 SGHTA and CDR2 FQGNSA come from the germline V gene. V shed 5 bases, J shed 5 bases, and the junction held 5 bases outside the gene matches. The CDR3 loop is CASSREEAETQYF. CDR3 bases: TGTGCCAGCAGCCGGGAGGAGGCGGAGACCCAGTACTTC.

This clone was seen just once. This sequence joins TRBV7-9 and TRBJ2-7; D is unclear. Germline CDR1 is SEHNR and CDR2 is FQNEAQ (reference sequence). Trimming removed 1 base at V and 6 bases at J, with 7 bases between. The CDR3 is made up of 12 amino acids. CDR3 sequence: CASSLVSGEQYF. CDR3 sequence (DNA): TGTGCCAGCAGCTTAGTATCAGGCGAGCAGTACTTC.

V gene TRBV7-2 combines with J gene TRBJ2-3; D unclear. Trimming shortened V by 7 bases and J by 0 bases, and 11 bases separated the two germline ends. The CDR3 sequence is 14 residues long. The germline V gene has CDR1 SGHTA and CDR2 FQGNSA. In DNA, the CDR3 is TGTGCCAGCACCCTGTACCTGAGCACAGATACGCAGTATTTT. This translates into CASTLYLSTDTQYF.

The chain couples TRBV29-1 to TRBJ1-1; D remains ambiguous. CDR3 length: 11 residues. Germline lookup yields CDR1 SQVTM and CDR2 ANQGSEA. The CDR3 sequence: CRVAVGNEAFF. The CDR3 nucleotides are TGCAGGGTGGCAGTAGGGAATGAAGCTTTCTTT.

This sequence joins TRBV4-2 and TRBJ1-3, with 9 bases aligning to TRBD1. J was trimmed by 5 bases and V by 3 bases; bases with no gene match: 5. Germline CDR1 is LGHNA and CDR2 is YNFKEQ. This CDR3 has 15 residues. The CDR3 protein is CASSHRGQGRNTIYF. Written as DNA, the CDR3 is TGTGCCAGCAGCCACCGCGGACAGGGGAGAAACACCATATATTTT.

The chain employs TRBV7-6 and TRBJ1-5; the D gene is possibly TRBD1 (5 bases). The length of the CDR3 is 14 residues. Trimming removed 5 bases from V and 0 bases from J, with 8 bases in between. Germline assignment: CDR1 SGHVS and CDR2 FNYEAQ. As DNA, the CDR3 is TGTGCCAGCAGCGTGGGGGATAGCAATCAGCCCCAGCATTTT. It specifies CASSVGDSNQPQHF. Full variable domain (outside the CDR3, taken from reference TRBV7-6 and TRBJ1-5): GAGVSQSPRYKVTKRGQDVALRCDPISGHVSLYWYRQALGQGPEFLTYFNYEAQQDKSGLPNDRFSAERPEGSISTLTIQRTEQRDSAMYRCASSVGDSNQPQHFGDGTRLSIL.

This rearrangement joins TRBV6-1 to TRBJ1-4, with D tentatively TRBD1 (6 bases). The CDR3 has 14 amino acids. V was trimmed by 6 bases and J by 2 bases, leaving 10 bases between them. Germline V CDR1 and CDR2: MNHNS, SASEGT. The CDR3 region has the DNA TGTGCCAGCAGGCAGGGGTTTACTAATGAAAAACTGTTTTTT. It is translated as CASRQGFTNEKLFF.

The rearrangement links TRBV7-6 to TRBJ2-3; TRBD1 aligns across 11 bases. CDR1 is SGHVS, CDR2 FNYEAQ, per germline. After removal of 4 bases from V and 4 bases from J, the junction contained 4 bases not matched to a gene. This CDR3 contains 15 residues. The CDR3 loop is CASSSWTGGSDTQYF. DNA for the CDR3: TGTGCCAGCAGCTCCTGGACAGGGGGCTCAGATACGCAGTATTTT.

This rearrangement joins TRBV5-1 to TRBJ1-2; 9 nucleotides line up with TRBD1. Per germline, CDR1 SGHRS and CDR2 YFSETQ. The CDR3 is made up of 15 amino acids. With 3 bases clipped from V and 2 bases from J, the junction kept 5 bases outside the gene matches. The CDR3 DNA sequence: TGCGCCAGCAGCTCGAGGACAGGGGCGAACTATGGCTACACCTTC. This codes for CASSSRTGANYGYTF.

This clone was seen once. This sequence joins TRBV18 and TRBJ1-3, with D tentatively TRBD1 (6 bases). Trimming took off 2 bases at V and 2 bases at J, with 7 bases between the two ends. Germline lookup yields CDR1 KGHSH and CDR2 LQKENI. The CDR3 contains 14 residues. CDR3 loop: CASSPNRAGNTIYF. CDR3 sequence (DNA): TGTGCCAGCTCACCAAACAGGGCTGGAAACACCATATATTTT.

V and J are TRBV28 and TRBJ2-1; possible D gene TRBD2, 6 bases. Germline CDR1 and CDR2: MDHEN and SYDVKM. Trimming cost V 6 bases and J 7 bases, with 7 bases left between them. There are 11 residues in the CDR3. CDR3 sequence: CASREGNEQFF. CDR3 coding DNA: TGTGCCAGCAGGGAGGGTAATGAGCAGTTCTTC.

This sequence joins TRBV2 and TRBJ2-7; either TRBD1 or TRBD2 may fit D (6 bases each). CDR1 and CDR2 (germline): SNHLY, FYNNEI. This CDR3 spans 18 amino acids. With 3 bases removed from V and 2 bases from J, the gap between germline ends came to 23 bases. CDR3: CASSDRGHTGRGPYEQYF. In nucleotides, the CDR3 is TGTGCCAGCAGTGACCGGGGGCATACTGGGCGGGGACCCTACGAGCAGTACTTC.

The chain has TRBV9 and TRBJ2-1; no clear D. Germline V gives CDR1 SGDLS, CDR2 YYNGEE. Trimming stripped 0 bases from V and 1 base from J, with 11 bases between. This CDR3 has 16 amino acids. The CDR3 coding sequence is TGTGCCAGCAGCGTAGCCTCAAGTGGGTCCTACAATGAGCAGTTCTTC. Its protein product is CASSVASSGSYNEQFF.

The chain recombines TRBV14 with TRBJ2-2, with D uncertain. This CDR3 has 13 amino acids. The germline V gene has CDR1 SGHDN and CDR2 FVKESK. V was cut by 0 bases and J by 5 bases, with 4 bases left in between. CDR3 sequence: CASSQDYTGELFF. CDR3 coding DNA: TGTGCCAGCAGCCAAGATTATACCGGGGAGCTGTTTTTT.

This chain connects TRBV5-6 to TRBJ1-3; D might be TRBD1 (5 bases). V was cut by 0 bases and J by 0 bases, with 13 bases left in between. Germline V gene lookup returns CDR1 SGHDT and CDR2 YYEEEE. The CDR3 has 17 residues. The CDR3 bases are TGTGCCAGCAGCTTGGCGCTGGGACGAAGCTCTGGAAACACCATATATTTT. Its protein product is CASSLALGRSSGNTIYF. The variable domain in full, with the rest retrieved from reference TRBV5-6 and TRBJ1-3, is DAGVTQSPTHLIKTRGQQVTLRCSPKSGHDTVSWYQQALGQGPQFIFQYYEEEERQRGNFPDRFSGHQFPNYSSELNVNALLLGDSALYLCASSLALGRSSGNTIYFGEGSWLTVV.

This clone has just a few counts. The rearrangement links TRBV2 to TRBJ1-5; D unclear. The CDR3 extends over 13 amino acids. Germline V gene sequence: CDR1 SNHLY, CDR2 FYNNEI. Trimming left V 4 bases short and J 1 base short, with 5 bases between. The CDR3 DNA reads as TGTGCCAGCAGTGCGGACAGCAATCAGCCCCAGCATTTT. Protein: CASSADSNQPQHF.

This clone appeared a single time. This is likely an artifact of a read error, given a far larger clone one base away. Other DNA sequences within the sample encode an identical CDR3. The V and J genes are TRBV5-1 and TRBJ1-2; D might be TRBD1 (6 bases). The CDR3 spans 14 residues. Germline V gene sequence: CDR1 SGHRS, CDR2 YFSETQ. V was cut by 4 bases and J by 2 bases, with 12 bases left in between. This chain's CDR3 is CASSTGQPNYGYTF. CDR3 DNA: TGCGCCAGCAGCACCGGACAGCCGAACTATGGCTACACCTTC.

The genes are TRBV6-1 and TRBJ2-4, with 7 bases fitting TRBD1. The CDR3 loop spans 16 amino acids. In germline, CDR1 is MNHNS, CDR2 SASEGT. The V and J ends lost 4 bases and 0 bases, in that order; junction bases with no gene match: 6. CDR3 residues: CASSAPGQKAKNIQYF. Written as DNA, the CDR3 is TGTGCCAGCAGTGCCCCGGGACAGAAAGCCAAAAACATTCAGTACTTC.

This chain connects TRBV15 to TRBJ2-1, with a weak D call TRBD1 (6 bases). Germline V gene data show CDR1 as LNHNV and CDR2 as YYDKDF (reference sequence). This CDR3 is 14 amino acids long. Trimming shortened V by 0 bases and J by 8 bases, and 11 bases separated the two germline ends. This CDR3 is CATSRDRGEYEQFF. As DNA, the CDR3 is TGTGCCACCAGCAGAGACAGGGGAGAGTATGAGCAGTTCTTC.

J is TRBJ2-5 and V is TRBV11-2, with TRBD1 matching over 7 bases. This CDR3 spans 14 amino acids. CDR1 and CDR2 (germline): SGHAT, FQNNGV. The junction had 5 bases not matched to a gene; V was cut back by 5 bases and J by 2 bases. The CDR3 DNA is TGTGCCAGCAGCCAAAACAGGGGACAAGAGACCCAGTACTTC. Protein: CASSQNRGQETQYF.

The chain joins TRBV5-1 to TRBJ2-5; no definite D call. The ends were cut back, 5 bases at V and 2 bases at J, with 4 bases in the middle. Germline CDR1 is SGHRS and CDR2 is YFSETQ. This CDR3 has 11 residues. The CDR3 DNA reads as TGCGCCAGCAGTCGACAAGAGACCCAGTACTTC. Translation gives CASSRQETQYF.

The chain joins TRBV7-3 to TRBJ2-1; no reliable D call. Germline V gives CDR1 SGHTA, CDR2 FQGTGA. Trimming removed 1 base from V and 1 base from J, with 8 bases in between. This CDR3 has 15 amino acids. The DNA for the CDR3 is TGTGCCAGCAGCTTAAGGGCTGATTCCTACAATGAGCAGTTCTTC. This codes for CASSLRADSYNEQFF.